This TCR beta chain appears in the sequencing data of a study of T cells in women clearing cervical HPV infection. Regarding the study as a whole: TRBV6-7 abundance was lower in cases than controls (0.11% versus 0.16%). Richness differences could reflect unmeasured T-cell content per sample. CIN3+ cases had significantly higher TCR richness than controls; evenness did not differ.

The CDR3 runs to 13 residues. V shed 0 bases and J shed 2 bases, with 5 bases lying between them. Per germline, CDR1 SGHNT and CDR2 YYREEE (reference sequence). As to this clone: Its matching antigen is unknown. The sequence runs out 3 residues before the end of the CDR3; the remainder is reconstructed from the germline J gene.

TCRdb's table, derived via immunoSEQ multiplex PCR, lists solely in-frame clones and lacks some. The sample's table shows roughly 48,000 clones. This clonotype was sampled from a woman aged 18 to 75 with a cervical HPV16 infection that either progressed to CIN3+ or cleared (not recorded which). The gene calls are TRBV5-4 and TRBJ1-2, with D maybe TRBD1 (5 bases). The sample was blood buffy coat. Incomplete CDR3 DNA: TGTGCCAGCAGCTTGGCAGGGAACTATGGC. Translating it yields CASSLAGNYG. The whole CDR3 protein is CASSLAGNYGYTF.